This passage covers 25 T cell receptor beta chains from one sample sequenced in a study of memory CD4+ T cells and cytomegalovirus serostatus. Measured with immunoSEQ multiplex PCR; TCRdb has only the in-frame clones, and not every one. The table lists roughly 45,000 clones, approximately 78% of them singletons, with around 0.91% in the top ten. Single viable CD3+CD4+CD8-CD45RO+ cells were sorted as the memory CD4+ T cells. The sample taken for sequencing was memory CD4+ T cells from blood. The receptors were sampled from an adult in good health and CMV-seronegative.

The chain carries TRBV9 and TRBJ1-2; the D is unclear. The V end lost 4 bases, the J end lost 8 bases, and 15 bases lay between the germline ends. There are 13 residues in the CDR3. From germline, CDR1 is SGDLS and CDR2 YYNGEE. CDR3 sequence: CASSLEEELGYTF. The CDR3 nucleotides are TGTGCCAGCAGCCTAGAGGAGGAGTTAGGCTACACCTTC.

The rearrangement joins TRBV18 to TRBJ1-6; D possibly corresponds to TRBD1 (5 bases). There are 14 residues in the CDR3. Germline CDR1 is KGHSH and CDR2 is LQKENI. V lost 2 bases and J lost 6, with 8 bases in between. CDR3 in DNA: TGTGCCAGCTCACCAGAGACAGCTAATTCACCCCTCCACTTT. This codes for CASSPETANSPLHF.

The chain uses TRBV5-1 and TRBJ2-3; D is unclear. The germline CDR1 and CDR2 sequences are SGHRS and YFSETQ. The CDR3 extends over 13 amino acids. Deletions cut 4 bases from V and 6 bases from J, with 12 bases between. The CDR3 is CASSLGPADTQYF. Written as DNA, the CDR3 is TGCGCCAGCAGCCTCGGACCAGCGGATACGCAGTATTTT.

V is TRBV9 and J is TRBJ2-3; perhaps TRBD2 as D (7 bases). V gave up 4 bases and J gave up 3 bases, with 18 bases separating them. The CDR3 sequence is 16 residues long. Per germline, CDR1 SGDLS and CDR2 YYNGEE. CDR3 region: CASSPRGGRGTDTQYF. The CDR3 region has the DNA TGTGCCAGCAGCCCGAGGGGGGGGCGCGGGACAGATACGCAGTATTTT.

As to this clone: At one end the junction does not follow the germline gene, possibly because of a read error. Other DNA sequences in the sample encode the same CDR3. This chain links TRBV30 with TRBJ1-2; 9 nucleotides line up with TRBD1. The V gene's germline CDR1 is GTSNPN and CDR2 SVGIG (reference sequence). This CDR3 has 14 amino acids. The CDR3 coding sequence is TGCGCCTGGACTACCATGGACAGGGGCCATGGCTACACCTTC. The encoded protein is CAWTTMDRGHGYTF.

The rearrangement links TRBV5-8 to TRBJ2-7; D is uncertain. Germline-derived CDR1 and CDR2 are SGHTS and YDEGEE. V dropped 4 bases and J dropped 6 bases, with 20 bases sitting between them. The CDR3 length is 15 residues. Here the CDR3 reads CASSPRARSSAEQYF. Written as DNA, the CDR3 is TGTGCCAGCAGCCCGCGAGCCAGGTCTTCTGCCGAGCAGTACTTC.

The chain is built from TRBV7-8 and TRBJ2-3, with D possibly being TRBD1 or TRBD2 (5 bases each). The CDR3 has 15 residues. The V end lost 0 bases, the J end lost 6 bases, and 13 bases lay between the germline ends. Germline values: CDR1 SGHVS, CDR2 FQNEAQ. The CDR3 coding sequence is TGTGCCAGCAGCTTAGCGTTTTCCGGGGCCGATACGCAGTATTTT. This codes for CASSLAFSGADTQYF. Full variable domain (rest looked up from reference TRBV7-8 and TRBJ2-3): GAGVSQSPRYKVAKRGQDVALRCDPISGHVSLFWYQQALGQGPEFLTYFQNEAQLDKSGLPSDRFFAERPEGSVSTLKIQRTQQEDSAVYLCASSLAFSGADTQYFGPGTRLTVL.

The chain has TRBV5-6 and TRBJ1-5; maybe TRBD1 (5 bases). The CDR3 sequence is 16 residues long. V dropped 4 bases and J dropped 1 base, with 15 bases sitting between them. Germline V gene data show CDR1 as SGHDT and CDR2 as YYEEEE. CDR3 loop: CASSRGTLSSNQPQHF. The CDR3 nucleotides read TGTGCCAGCAGCCGCGGGACTTTGAGCAGCAATCAGCCCCAGCATTTT.

This clone was seen a single time. Other DNA sequences from this sample encode an identical CDR3 as well. The rearrangement links TRBV30 to TRBJ1-6; no firm D call. CDR1 is GTSNPN and CDR2 is SVGIG in the germline V gene (reference sequence). This CDR3 has 14 residues. V was trimmed by 1 base and J by 5 bases, leaving 9 bases between them. The CDR3 sequence is CAWSAGQDNSPLHF. The CDR3 DNA is TGTGCCTGGAGTGCCGGCCAGGATAATTCACCCCTCCACTTT.

V gene TRBV18 combines with J gene TRBJ2-7; 9 nucleotides align to TRBD1. Germline values: CDR1 KGHSH, CDR2 LQKENI. After removal of 3 bases from V and 4 bases from J, the junction contained 7 bases not matched to a gene. The CDR3 runs to 15 residues. CDR3: CASSPSPGQGYEQYF. CDR3 bases: TGTGCCAGCTCACCCTCCCCGGGACAGGGATACGAGCAGTACTTC.

This clone is deemed medium-sized. The rearrangement joins TRBV6-1 to TRBJ2-3; D possibly matches TRBD1 or TRBD2 (5 bases each). The CDR3 has 14 amino acids. V was cut by 6 bases and J by 1 base, with 11 bases left in between. Germline-derived CDR1 and CDR2 are MNHNS and SASEGT. CDR3 sequence: CASSFGGRTDTQYF. In DNA form, the CDR3 reads TGTGCCAGCAGCTTTGGGGGTCGCACAGATACGCAGTATTTT.

V usage is TRBV7-8 and J usage is TRBJ1-5; no clear D. Trimming pared 1 base from V and 3 bases from J, leaving 10 bases between. The CDR3 length is 15 residues. Germline V gene data show CDR1 as SGHVS and CDR2 as FQNEAQ. CDR3: CASSLVEGNNQPQHF. The CDR3 coding sequence is TGTGCCAGCAGCTTAGTTGAGGGAAACAATCAGCCCCAGCATTTT.

The chain is built from TRBV4-3 and TRBJ2-7; TRBD1 matches at 10 bases. Germline V gene lookup returns CDR1 LGHNA and CDR2 YSLEER. The CDR3 is made up of 15 amino acids. The J segment lost 4 bases and the V segment lost 2 bases, leaving 5 bases of the junction unmatched. CDR3 nucleotides: TGCGCCAGCAGCCAACGACAGGGGGCCGGGTACGAGCAGTACTTC. Protein sequence: CASSQRQGAGYEQYF.

By proportion, this clone is medium-sized. Other DNA variants within this sample encode the same CDR3. The chain joins TRBV5-1 to TRBJ1-1; no clear D. CDR3 length equals 14 residues. CDR1 and CDR2 from the germline V gene are SGHRS and YFSETQ. The V gene lost 1 base and the J gene lost 1 base, with 8 bases spanning the gap. CDR3 protein: CASSLTRRNTEAFF. In DNA form, the CDR3 reads TGCGCCAGCAGCTTGACGCGTAGGAACACTGAAGCTTTCTTT.

By share, this clone ranks as medium-sized. The chain links TRBV19 to TRBJ1-6; TRBD1 aligns across 9 bases. The germline gives CDR1 LNHDA, CDR2 SQIVND (reference sequence). This CDR3 comprises 13 residues. V dropped 4 bases and J dropped 15; count of bases not matched to a gene: 7. Written as DNA, the CDR3 is TGTGCCAGTAGTAGGGGACAGGGTAATCTCCTCCACTTT. Its protein is CASSRGQGNLLHF. Complete variable domain (other parts from reference TRBV19 and TRBJ1-6): DGGITQSPKYLFRKEGQNVTLSCEQNLNHDAMYWYRQDPGQGLRLIYYSQIVNDFQKGDIAEGYSVSREKKESFPLTVTSAQKNPTAFYLCASSRGQGNLLHFGNGTRLTVT.

The chain joins TRBV18 to TRBJ1-2; D is perhaps TRBD1 (5 bases). Trimming left V 0 bases short and J 4 bases short, with 15 bases between. Germline loops: CDR1 KGHSH, CDR2 LQKENI. The CDR3 sequence is 16 residues long. Written as DNA, the CDR3 is TGTGCCAGCTCACCACCGGGACCTTTAGGGATCTATGGCTACACCTTC. Translated, it gives CASSPPGPLGIYGYTF.

This chain links TRBV28 with TRBJ1-6, with unresolved D. This CDR3 is built from 14 residues. Germline values: CDR1 MDHEN, CDR2 SYDVKM. V lost 3 bases, J lost 5 bases, and 8 bases lay in between. The CDR3 DNA reads TGTGCCAGCAGTTTCGCCAGTCATAATTCACCCCTCCACTTT. This codes for CASSFASHNSPLHF.

The chain is built from TRBV11-2 and TRBJ1-2, with D possibly matching TRBD1 (5 bases). Germline V CDR1 and CDR2: SGHAT, FQNNGV. V lost 5 bases, J lost 4 bases, and 23 bases lay in between. This CDR3 comprises 17 residues. CDR3 residues: CASSPLGGSRSLYGYTF. The CDR3, as DNA: TGTGCCAGCAGCCCTTTGGGGGGGAGCAGGAGCCTCTATGGCTACACCTTC.

CDR3 sequence: CASSEAGGRLSGNTIYF. The DNA for the CDR3 is TGTGCCAGCAGTGAAGCCGGGGGACGGCTATCTGGAAACACCATATATTTT. This chain joins TRBV6-1 and TRBJ1-3; maybe TRBD1 (5 bases). Looked up from germline, CDR1 is MNHNS and CDR2 is SASEGT. V lost 0 bases, J lost 1 base, and 13 bases lay in between. This CDR3 comprises 17 residues.

The gene calls are TRBV9 and TRBJ1-4; D might be TRBD1 (6 bases). From germline, CDR1 is SGDLS and CDR2 YYNGEE. The length of the CDR3 is 15 residues. Trimming shortened V by 3 bases and J by 6 bases, and 15 bases separated the two germline ends. CDR3 loop: CASSALGGIDEKLFF. The CDR3, as DNA: TGTGCCAGCAGCGCGCTAGGGGGAATCGATGAAAAACTGTTTTTT.

V usage is TRBV7-6 and J usage is TRBJ1-6, with D unresolved. Germline assignment: CDR1 SGHVS and CDR2 FNYEAQ. This CDR3 region has 15 residues. The ends were cut back, 5 bases at V and 0 bases at J, with 8 bases in the middle. The CDR3 bases are TGTGCCAGCAGCCTAGACAACTCCTATAATTCACCCCTCCACTTT. As protein: CASSLDNSYNSPLHF.

The CDR3, as DNA: TGTGCCAGCAGCCCGGGGGGACTAGGGGAGACCCAGTACTTC. Its translation is CASSPGGLGETQYF. The J gene is TRBJ2-5, the V gene TRBV9, with 8 bases matching TRBD2. The J segment lost 5 bases and the V segment lost 4 bases, leaving 7 bases of the junction unmatched. Germline values: CDR1 SGDLS, CDR2 YYNGEE. The CDR3 covers 14 residues.

DNA of the CDR3: TGTGCCTGGGACAGGGATTCACCCCTCCACTTT. Protein sequence: CAWDRDSPLHF. The V gene is TRBV30, the J gene TRBJ1-6, with TRBD1 identical over 7 bases. Looked up from germline, CDR1 is GTSNPN and CDR2 is SVGIG (reference sequence). Germline trimming cut 5 bases from V and 8 bases from J; bases unmatched to any gene: 0. There are 11 residues in the CDR3. Variable domain in full (rest from reference TRBV30 and TRBJ1-6): SQTIHQWPATLVQPVGSPLSLECTVEGTSNPNLYWYRQAAGRGLQLLFYSVGIGQISSEVPQNLSASRPQDRQFILSSKKLLLSDSGFYLCAWDRDSPLHFGNGTRLTVT.

The CDR3 nucleotides are TGTGCCAGCAGCTCAAGACTAGCCCCACGGAAGTTCTTC. Protein product: CASSSRLAPRKFF. V and J are TRBV11-1 and TRBJ2-1, with 7 bases identical to TRBD2. V gave up 4 bases and J gave up 14 bases; unmatched junction bases: 11. Looked up from germline, CDR1 is SGHAT and CDR2 is FQDESV (reference sequence). There are 13 residues in the CDR3.

This clone was seen a single time. The chain uses TRBV5-8 and TRBJ2-3; no clear D gene. CDR3 size: 15 residues. The germline V gene encodes CDR1 SGHTS and CDR2 YDEGEE. The ends were cut back, 2 bases at V and 4 bases at J, with 14 bases in the middle. The DNA for the CDR3 is TGTGCCAGCAGCTTCGGAGAGCTGTTGGCAGATACGCAGTATTTT. Protein sequence: CASSFGELLADTQYF.